This TCR beta chain was recovered during a study of cytomegalovirus exposure and HLA in healthy donors. Study outcomes and limitations: Researchers had no immune exposure information except CMV serostatus available. TCR beta chains numbering some 160 were designated cytomegalovirus-associated. Most TCR beta V segments were productive about 87% or about 30% of the time in an earlier analysis.

Per germline, CDR1 SNHLY and CDR2 FYNNEI. The V and J ends lost 6 bases and 6 bases respectively, with 11 bases between them. This CDR3 contains 12 residues. This clone was seen at least ten times. Its antigen is not identified. The PCR was carried out with 60 Vbeta primers and 13 Jbeta primers. Profiling relied on immunoSEQ multiplex PCR, and the TCRdb table lists in-frame clones only, not all of them. Among about 120,000 clones, 8.5% to 10% were seen once, and the ten largest hold roughly 3.1%. Sequences were obtained from PBMCs. This clonotype was obtained from a man aged 30 to 39 in good health and CMV-seronegative. The genes are TRBV2 and TRBJ1-2; D is ambiguous. CDR3 bases: TGTGCCAGCAGGGAGGATAAGGATGGCTACACCTTC. Translating gives CASREDKDGYTF.